This is a list of T cell receptor beta chains from one sample in a study of blood T cell repertoires in COVID-19. TCRdb's copy holds only in-frame clones and misses some; the assay was immunoSEQ multiplex PCR. In the table there are roughly 250,000 clones, around 89% of which are singletons. Sequencing was done on a sample of PBMCs or T cells enriched from blood (not recorded which). These receptors were obtained from a young woman who had recovered from COVID-19. Each CDR3 is given with its conserved first and last residue. The D gene is left open where the match is weak. Rows may omit the clone size; those that give it use once, few, many or a size class.

size	D	V	J	length	DNA	CDR3
once	NA	TRBV2	TRBJ2-1	12	TGTGCCAGCAGAGACAGGAATAGCGAGCAGTTCTTC	CASRDRNSEQFF
NA	NA	TRBV5-1	TRBJ2-5	15	TGCGCCAGCAGCTTGGACCTTATAGCGCAAGAGACCCAGTACTTC	CASSLDLIAQETQYF
once	TRBD2	TRBV7-9	TRBJ2-3	16	TGTGCCAGCAGCTTAGGTGTAGCGGGGGTGACAGATACGCAGTATTTT	CASSLGVAGVTDTQYF
NA	TRBD1	TRBV19	TRBJ1-2	15	TGTGCCAGTAGTGCAATAACAGGGGGCGAGAGTGGCTACACCTTC	CASSAITGGESGYTF
once	NA	TRBV19	TRBJ1-2	13	TGTGCCAGTAGTCCCGGGGGGAGCTATGGCTACACCTTC	CASSPGGSYGYTF
NA	TRBD2	TRBV7-6	TRBJ2-1	16	TGTGCCAGCAGCTTAGTAGCGGGACTCACCTACAATGAGCAGTTCTTC	CASSLVAGLTYNEQFF
NA	NA	TRBV27	TRBJ2-1	14	TGTGCCAGCAGTTTAATTGGCACCTACAATGAGCAGTTCTTC	CASSLIGTYNEQFF
NA	NA	TRBV11-2	TRBJ1-1	13	TGTGCCAGCAGCAAGACAGTGAACACTGAAGCTTTCTTT	CASSKTVNTEAFF
NA	NA	TRBV10-3	TRBJ1-2	12	TGTGCCATCACCAACACCGGAGCCGGCTACACCTTC	CAITNTGAGYTF
NA	TRBD2	TRBV27	TRBJ2-7	15	TGTGCCAGCAGTTTAACTAGCGGGGAATACTACGAGCAGTACTTC	CASSLTSGEYYEQYF
NA	NA	TRBV6-5	TRBJ1-6	15	TGTGCCAGCAGTTACGGGGGGTCCCTAGCGTCACCCCTCCACTTT	CASSYGGSLASPLHF
NA	TRBD2	TRBV2	TRBJ2-1	14	TGTGCCAGCAGTACTAGCGGGGGGTGGAATGAGCAGTTCTTC	CASSTSGGWNEQFF
NA	TRBD1	TRBV2	TRBJ1-5	15	TGTGCCAGCAGTGTTGACAGGGGGTCCAATCAGCCCCAGCATTTT	CASSVDRGSNQPQHF
NA	NA	TRBV15	TRBJ1-2	13	TGTGCCACCAGCAGAGAGAACAGGGTCGGCTACACCTTC	CATSRENRVGYTF
NA	NA	TRBV11-3	TRBJ2-2	14	TGTGCCAGCAGCTTAGTGAGGGATTCCGGGGAGCTGTTTTTT	CASSLVRDSGELFF
NA	TRBD2	TRBV19	TRBJ2-1	12	TGTGCCAGTAGTACCCGGGGGGGCGGGCAGTTCTTC	CASSTRGGGQFF
NA	TRBD1	TRBV19	TRBJ1-5	15	TGTGCCAGTAGTCCAACAGGGGTAAGCAATCAGCCCCAGCATTTT	CASSPTGVSNQPQHF
NA	TRBD2	TRBV11-3	TRBJ2-1	17	TGTGCCAGCAGCTCCCAACAAGGACTAGTCGCCGCCAATGAGCAGTTCTTC	CASSSQQGLVAANEQFF
NA	TRBD1	TRBV6-1	TRBJ1-3	13	TGTGCCAGCAGTGAATGGACAGGGGTGTCCATATATTTT	CASSEWTGVSIYF
NA	TRBD1	TRBV28	TRBJ1-6	15	TGTGCCAGCAGTTTTCCACAGGGGGCATTGTCACCCCTCCACTTT	CASSFPQGALSPLHF
NA	TRBD1	TRBV10-3	TRBJ1-2	13	TGTGCCACCTGGGGACAGGAGAACTATGGCTACACCTTC	CATWGQENYGYTF
NA	TRBD1	TRBV5-1	TRBJ1-2	12	TGCGCCAGCAGCTCGACAGGGAATGGCTACACCTTC	CASSSTGNGYTF
NA	NA	TRBV6-6	TRBJ1-3	14	TGTGCCAGCAGCTTACAGGGATCCGGAAACACCATATATTTT	CASSLQGSGNTIYF
NA	TRBD2	TRBV14	TRBJ2-3	16	TGTGCCAGCAGCCGCCTACTAGCGGGGGGCACAGATACGCAGTATTTT	CASSRLLAGGTDTQYF
NA	NA	TRBV4-2	TRBJ2-3	15	TGTGCCAGCAGCCAGTCGGTCGTTGGGGGGGATACGCAGTATTTT	CASSQSVVGGDTQYF
NA	TRBD1	TRBV15	TRBJ1-1	15	TGTGCCACCAGCAGAAGCGGACAGGCCGACACTGAAGCTTTCTTT	CATSRSGQADTEAFF
NA	TRBD1	TRBV27	TRBJ1-5	14	TGTGCCAGCAGCCGAACAGGGGTCAATCAGCCCCAGCATTTT	CASSRTGVNQPQHF
NA	NA	TRBV7-9	TRBJ2-7	14	TGTGCCAGCAGCCCTGGGGCAGGGGACTACGAGCAGTACTTC	CASSPGAGDYEQYF
NA	NA	TRBV28	TRBJ1-5	14	TGTGCCAGCAGTTCCGGGGACATCAGTCAGCCCCAGCATTTT	CASSSGDISQPQHF
NA	TRBD1	TRBV15	TRBJ1-4	14	TGTGCCACCAGCCTAGACAGGGGGAATGAAAAACTGTTTTTT	CATSLDRGNEKLFF
once	TRBD1	TRBV5-1	TRBJ2-2	15	TGCGCCAGTAGACTGGACAGGAGCAACGCCGGGGAGCTGTTTTTT	CASRLDRSNAGELFF
NA	NA	TRBV28	TRBJ1-2	14	TGTGCCAGCAGTTCAACGGGAGGAAACTATGGCTACACCTTC	CASSSTGGNYGYTF
NA	NA	TRBV27	TRBJ1-5	14	TGTGCCAGCAGTTTATTAGGGGGTTCTCAGCCCCAGCATTTT	CASSLLGGSQPQHF
NA	NA	TRBV9	TRBJ1-2	14	TGTGCCAGCAGCAACCAACAGGGCTCCTATGGCTACACCTTC	CASSNQQGSYGYTF
NA	NA	TRBV7-6	TRBJ1-1	15	TGTGCCAGCAGCCCCCGCGGGGGCGGCGGCACTGAAGCTTTCTTT	CASSPRGGGGTEAFF
NA	TRBD1	TRBV28	TRBJ1-1	16	TGTGCCAGCAGCCTGGGTTTCCGGACAGGGTTTCCTGAAGCTTTCTTT	CASSLGFRTGFPEAFF
NA	TRBD2	TRBV7-9	TRBJ2-5	17	TGTGCCAGCAGCTCGGACGGGGGGTCCCTCGGTTCGAAGACCCAGTACTTC	CASSSDGGSLGSKTQYF